These 15 T cell receptor beta chains came from one sample sequenced in a study of T-cell reconstitution after alpha-beta-depleted transplantation in children. The TCRbeta library was prepared with unique molecular identifiers. TCRdb analysed the PCR reads with MiXCR anew, one entry per CDR3 protein. The sample records more than 200,000 distinct CDR3 sequences, 25% being singletons. The specimen comprised PBMCs, sampled before TCRalphabeta/CD19-depleted stem cell transplant. Receptors were obtained from a girl aged 2 to 9 with Fanconi anemia, due to receive a stem cell transplant.

This clonotype was found many times. The chain uses TRBV20-1 and TRBJ1-6; maybe TRBD1 (5 bases). Germline CDR1 is DFQATT and CDR2 is SNEGSKA (reference sequence). This CDR3 region has 13 residues. With 2 bases removed from V and 9 bases from J, the gap between germline ends came to 11 bases. DNA of the CDR3: TGCAGTGCTAGACAGGGAGGAGGTTCACCCCTCCACTTT. Translation gives CSARQGGGSPLHF.

In DNA form, the CDR3 reads TGCAGTGCTAGAATAATCTGGGGCACGGGCTATGAGCAGTTCTTC. As protein: CSARIIWGTGYEQFF. The chain uses TRBV20-1 and TRBJ2-1; tentative D call: TRBD1 (5 bases). The ends were cut back, 2 bases at V and 8 bases at J, with 19 bases in the middle. Germline lookup yields CDR1 DFQATT and CDR2 SNEGSKA (reference sequence). The CDR3 contains 15 residues.

This clonotype was detected a few times. This sequence joins TRBV6-4 and TRBJ2-7; D remains ambiguous. CDR3 length: 16 residues. Looked up from germline, CDR1 is MRHNA and CDR2 is SNTAGT. Trimming shortened V by 7 bases and J by 1 base, and 20 bases separated the two germline ends. As DNA, the CDR3 is TGTGCCAGCAACCCCTATAGCCTCGAGTCGTCCTACGAGCAGTACTTC. Amino acid sequence: CASNPYSLESSYEQYF.

This clonotype was seen many times. The gene calls are TRBV20-1 and TRBJ2-1; D unresolved. Germline CDR1 and CDR2: DFQATT and SNEGSKA (reference sequence). V lost 2 bases to trimming and J lost 3 bases, with 14 bases between them. CDR3 length: 15 amino acids. CDR3 loop: CSARRPRTYYNEQFF. As DNA, the CDR3 is TGCAGTGCTAGACGACCCCGGACCTACTACAATGAGCAGTTCTTC.

The chain is built from TRBV29-1 and TRBJ2-1, with 11 bases lining up with TRBD2. The V segment lost 3 bases and the J segment 0 bases; nucleotides outside the gene matches: 7. CDR1 SQVTM and CDR2 ANQGSEA come from the germline V gene. The CDR3 has 17 residues. In DNA form, the CDR3 reads TGCAGCGTTGATTGGACTAGCGGGCTTAGCTCCTACAATGAGCAGTTCTTC. It is translated as CSVDWTSGLSSYNEQFF.

This clonotype is a singleton in its sample. The chain joins TRBV11-2 to TRBJ2-3; D call uncertain. Germline-derived CDR1 and CDR2 are SGHAT and FQNNGV. The CDR3 length is 14 residues. Trimming cost V 6 bases and J 10 bases, with 20 bases left between them. Written as DNA, the CDR3 is TGTGCCAGCAGTATTACCCCAACCGTGCAAGCGCAGTATTTT. Its protein is CASSITPTVQAQYF.

This clonotype was counted many times. The chain uses TRBV6-1 and TRBJ2-7; D unclear. The CDR3 covers 12 residues. CDR1 MNHNS and CDR2 SASEGT come from the germline V gene. V lost 4 bases, J lost 4 bases, and 8 bases lay in between. CDR3 nucleotides: TGTGCCAGCAGTGTAAAAGGATACGAGCAGTACTTC. It yields the protein CASSVKGYEQYF.

The chain carries TRBV29-1 and TRBJ2-3, with D unresolved. Germline V gene lookup returns CDR1 SQVTM and CDR2 ANQGSEA. Trimming stripped 7 bases from V and 2 bases from J, with 7 bases between. The CDR3 consists of 11 residues. Here the CDR3 DNA reads TGCAGCGCACTGACCACAGATACGCAGTATTTT. Its translation: CSALTTDTQYF.

The chain is built from TRBV20-1 and TRBJ2-7; 7 bases agree with TRBD2. The CDR3 has 15 amino acids. V lost 3 bases to trimming and J lost 3 bases; unmatched junction nucleotides: 11. The germline V gene has CDR1 DFQATT and CDR2 SNEGSKA (reference sequence). The CDR3 DNA is TGCAGTGCTAGGGCACTAGCGTTGGAGGACTACGAGCAGTACTTC. Protein product: CSARALALEDYEQYF.

The chain couples TRBV29-1 to TRBJ2-2; D is undetermined. From germline, CDR1 is SQVTM and CDR2 ANQGSEA. CDR3 size: 12 residues. The V end was cut by 5 bases, the J end by 1 base, with 5 bases between. As DNA, the CDR3 is TGCAGCGTTATCCTGAACACCGGGGAGCTGTTTTTT. Translation: CSVILNTGELFF.

The chain carries TRBV27 and TRBJ2-5, with unresolved D. The CDR3 covers 13 residues. Trimming removed 8 bases at V and 5 bases at J, with 15 bases between. Per germline, CDR1 MNHEY and CDR2 SMNVEV (reference sequence). CDR3 sequence reads: CASGLRVGETQYF. Written as DNA, the CDR3 is TGTGCCAGCGGCCTAAGGGTTGGGGAGACCCAGTACTTC.

The chain is built from TRBV19 and TRBJ2-1; 7 bases match TRBD1. The CDR3 has 11 residues. Trimming at V came to 10 bases and at J to 4 bases, leaving 1 base not matched to a gene. Germline CDR1 and CDR2: LNHDA and SQIVND (reference sequence). DNA for the CDR3: TGTGCCACAGGGGGATACAATGAGCAGTTCTTC. Its protein product is CATGGYNEQFF.

CDR3 protein: CASSQDFRTRELFF. The CDR3 DNA follows: TGCGCCAGCAGCCAAGATTTCCGGACCAGGGAGCTGTTTTTT. This chain joins TRBV4-1 and TRBJ2-2; D is unclear. Trimming pared 0 bases from V and 9 bases from J, leaving 11 bases between. Germline CDR1 is MGHRA and CDR2 is YSYEKL. The CDR3 is 14 residues long.

V gene TRBV20-1 combines with J gene TRBJ2-3, with TRBD2 matching over 8 bases. V gave up 3 bases and J gave up 1 base; unmatched junction bases: 6. CDR1 is DFQATT and CDR2 is SNEGSKA in the germline V gene (reference sequence). The CDR3 runs to 15 residues. CDR3 in DNA: TGCAGTGCTAGTCAACCGCGGGGGGGCACAGATACGCAGTATTTT. Translation: CSASQPRGGTDTQYF.

This clonotype came up many times. The chain links TRBV5-1 to TRBJ2-7, with D unclear. Germline CDR1 and CDR2: SGHRS and YFSETQ. This CDR3 spans 14 amino acids. The ends were cut back, 1 base at V and 2 bases at J, with 10 bases in the middle. CDR3 DNA sequence: TGCGCCAGCAGCTTGACGGTGGGGACCTACGAGCAGTACTTC. Its protein product is CASSLTVGTYEQYF.